This T cell receptor beta chain was sequenced in a study of T cells after yellow fever vaccination. Study-level findings and limits: Post-booster samples contained most primary-vaccination clones (around 95% CD4, around 90% CD8).

Details on this clonotype: Its matching antigen is unknown.

CDR3 length: 13 amino acids. In germline, CDR1 is DFQATT, CDR2 SNEGSKA (reference sequence). The V and J ends lost 7 bases and 1 base respectively, with 14 bases between them. It was through 5'RACE template switching that TCR cDNA was made, with a universal primer site and UMIs added. From the 5' RACE reads, TCRdb called clonotypes with MiXCR, one entry per CDR3 protein. Among 620,000 or so distinct CDR3 sequences listed, roughly an eighth were seen once. This receptor was taken from a man aged 30 to 45 who received the YFV17D yellow fever vaccine. The source material was PBMCs, sampled on the day of the yellow fever booster vaccination. The rearrangement joins TRBV20-1 to TRBJ2-7, with D uncertain. The CDR3 protein is CSVKSTESYEQYF. CDR3 nucleotide sequence: TGCAGTGTCAAGTCGACGGAGTCCTACGAGCAGTACTTC.